The present entry profiles one T cell receptor beta chain with its context. What it binds is unknown. This sample was taken from a study of T cell repertoires in cytomegalovirus infection. Study context: Indicated by public TCR beta signatures were CMV infection and matching HLA type.

In TCRdb, the reads were re-called with MiXCR into one record per CDR3 protein. In the table there are 230,000 or so distinct CDR3 sequences, more than 15% of which are singletons. Findings and limits, study-wide: Accumulated public TCR beta family frequency recognized individuals carrying CMV together with the relevant HLA. Clonotypes of TCR beta that were HLA-C-restricted and CMV-specific dominated the ex vivo response.

This clonotype was obtained from a human donor in good health (CMV status not recorded). Some clones in this sample may be carry-over from other donors' samples. The sequenced material came from CD8+ T cells from PBMCs.

The CDR3 coding sequence is TGTGCCAGCAGCCAGAGGGGGTGGGGGGCAATTGAAGCTTTCTTT. Protein sequence: CASSQRGWGAIEAFF. The rearrangement uses TRBV7-6 and TRBJ1-1, with a tentative D call TRBD1 (6 bases). Germline V lookup: CDR1 SGHVS, CDR2 FNYEAQ. The germline V and J ends were trimmed by 5 bases and 7 bases, with 20 bases remaining between them. This CDR3 contains 15 residues.